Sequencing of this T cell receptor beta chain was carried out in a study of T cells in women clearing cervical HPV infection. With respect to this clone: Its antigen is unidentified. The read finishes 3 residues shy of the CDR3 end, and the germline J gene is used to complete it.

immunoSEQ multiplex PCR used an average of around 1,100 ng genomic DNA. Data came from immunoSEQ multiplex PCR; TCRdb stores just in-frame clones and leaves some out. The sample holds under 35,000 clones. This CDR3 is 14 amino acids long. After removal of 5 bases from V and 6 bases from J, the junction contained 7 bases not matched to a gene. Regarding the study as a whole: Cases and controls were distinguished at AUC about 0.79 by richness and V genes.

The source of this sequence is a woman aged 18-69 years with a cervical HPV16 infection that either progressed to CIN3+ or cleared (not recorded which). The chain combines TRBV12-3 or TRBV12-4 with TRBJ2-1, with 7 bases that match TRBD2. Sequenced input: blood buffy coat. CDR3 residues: CASSHPRTSNEQFF. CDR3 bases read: TGTGCCAGCAGTCATCCGAGGACTAGCAATGAG.